This TCR beta chain was identified in a study of blood T cell repertoires in COVID-19. Study-wide background: Samples taken during acute and convalescent COVID-19 were collected in the United States, Italy and Spain. In each case, the material was cDNA or gDNA derived from T cells, B-cell-depleted T cells, or PBMCs.

In the original analysis: By means of reference gene primer amplification, nucleated cell counts were estimated. The repertoire was sequenced with immunoSEQ multiplex PCR; TCRdb's copy has only in-frame clones and lacks some. V, J and clone size are those of that table, while D and trimming were read from the DNA. The profile shows tens of thousands of clones, around 82% of them singletons. The CDR3 has 16 amino acids. With V trimmed by 4 bases and J by 4 bases, 12 bases remained unmatched. Germline loops: CDR1 SGDLS, CDR2 YYNGEE. The V and J genes are TRBV9 and TRBJ1-1; 8 nucleotides agree with TRBD1. Sequenced input: peripheral blood. This clonotype was obtained from a man older than 75 with active COVID-19. CDR3 nucleotides: TGTGCCAGCAGCCCTCTCGCAGGGGGCTTTGGCACTGAAGCTTTCTTT. Its protein product is CASSPLAGGFGTEAFF. The full variable domain, rest sourced from reference TRBV9 and TRBJ1-1, is DSGVTQTPKHLITATGQRVTLRCSPRSGDLSVYWYQQSLDQGLQFLIQYYNGEERAKGNILERFSAQQFPDLHSELNLSSLELGDSALYFCASSPLAGGFGTEAFFGQGTRLTVV.